The TCR beta chain described here comes from a study of regulatory T cells in long-lasting Graves disease (dated by TCRdb to the early 2020s). Regarding the study in general: Newly diagnosed Graves' disease patients had taken antithyroid drugs for less than 3 months. The study was conducted in China and was registered as a clinical trial. A total of about 33 samples underwent TCR sequencing, from roughly 13 patients with persistent Graves' disease and 20 or so patients with newly diagnosed Graves' disease. This study used TCR sequencing and RNA sequencing of peripheral blood to compare persistent Graves' disease patients against newly diagnosed Graves' disease patients. Points the paper makes about the study in general: The small sample size was acknowledged by the authors as a limitation that may reduce accuracy. Patients with persistent disease shared more public clonotypes (about 3,000) than newly diagnosed patients did (roughly 970). Sequencing and analysis were restricted to the TCR beta chain. Persistent disease showed preferential use of TRBV28, TRBJ1-2 and TRBJ2-5, whereas newly diagnosed disease favored TRBV20-1 and TRBJ2-1. Lower TCR Shannon entropy and fewer highly expanded clones were observed in persistent Graves' disease patients than in newly diagnosed patients, which suggested clonal expansion. The study examined only peripheral blood because the primary lesion, thyroid tissue, could not be accessed.

The library was prepared using multiplex PCR. Sequenced on an Illumina HiSeq 4000. iRepertoire HTBI primers and Arm-PCR amplification of CDR3 regions were used to construct TCR beta libraries. Before sequencing, the PCR products underwent gel purification. Under the source paper's analysis protocol: A total of some 60 TRBV and 14 TRBJ segments were identified across samples and were used for gene usage analysis of CDR3 amino acid clonotypes. COPE and FqMerger were used to merge filtered high-quality paired reads into contigs. BLAST was used to align contigs to IMGT TRBV, TRBD and TRBJ reference genes, with CDR3 defined following IMGT. Any clonotype with a frequency above 0.1% was counted as a highly expanded clone. Repertoire diversity was measured by Shannon entropy, and V-J evenness by the Gini coefficient. Public clonotypes were defined as clonotypes shared by more than one individual. TCRdb applied fastp at Q25 and MiXCR to the public reads, then kept only in-frame beta chains. Every distinct CDR3 protein forms one entry, paired with its most common genes and DNA. The V and J calls follow TCRdb's processing rather than the paper's. In this sample the table shows roughly 500,000 distinct CDR3 sequences, around 15% of which occur a single time. The top ten constitute about a sixth of the sample.

Many counts were recorded for this clonotype. There is no known antigen for this receptor. Per-base qualities were not stored, and no clone one base away is much larger. V and J lose 5 bases and 4 bases, and a span of 14 bases separates them. Including cysteine and phenylalanine, the CDR3 has 15 amino acids. The sequence is cut down to CDR3 DNA, 45 bases in frame from base 1. The time point label of this sample denotes: newly diagnosed GD, antithyroid drugs for less than 3 months. RNA was extracted from PBMCs in TRIzol for both TCR sequencing and RNA sequencing. The diagnosis of Graves' disease followed American Thyroid Association guidelines. The patients came from an endocrinology department in Xi'an, China. From each patient, about 9.7 milliliters of peripheral blood was collected into an EDTA anticoagulant tube. Ficoll Paque Plus density gradient separation was used to isolate PBMCs, and no additional T cell sorting was done. An Agilent 2100 Bioanalyzer and agarose gel were used to assess RNA quality, and a NanoDrop 2000 was used to measure RNA concentration.

This same sample was also part of a study on T cells in Graves' hyperthyroidism and ophthalmopathy. The other study reports the following: A patient counted as having stable Graves' hyperthyroidism if no progression to ophthalmopathy occurred over 18 months of follow-up. Hyperthyroidism patients were newly diagnosed, with disease duration under 2 months, and aged 18 to 65 years. The study excluded patients with uncontrolled infections, other autoimmune diseases, pregnancy or lactation. Diagnoses relied on clinical symptoms, serum thyroxine and TRAb, thyroid ultrasound and orbital computed tomography. For the first round of RT-PCR on the TCR CDR3, the HTBI primer set was used together with the Qiagen OneStep RT-PCR kit. Most expanded thyroid clonotypes (frequency above 0.001) were also found in blood, which suggests that blood repertoires may mirror thyroid immune responses. In cross-validation, a model built on a 13 V-J signature told ophthalmopathy apart from stable hyperthyroidism with roughly 87% sensitivity and roughly 81% specificity, and in testing the same model reached 80%/75%. In validation, the model predicted progression to ophthalmopathy a median of about 6.8 months before onset, with about 67% sensitivity and almost 75% specificity. To identify distinguishing TCR V-J signatures, a discovery cohort of about 100 patients was used, comprising 40 to 45 with Graves' ophthalmopathy and some 60 with stable Graves' hyperthyroidism. Whether ophthalmopathy could be predicted prospectively was tested in an independent validation cohort made up of approximately 19 hyperthyroidism patients plus 17 patients who later progressed to ophthalmopathy. The 100 discovery patients were randomly split 7:3 into training and test sets. Thyroid tissue and blood T-cell repertoires from about 6 Graves' hyperthyroidism patients were also compared in the study. After sampling, hyperthyroidism patients received methimazole starting at 30 mg daily, and ophthalmopathy patients received high-dose intravenous methylprednisolone. Libraries were constructed in a second round of multiplex PCR, after which size selection and purification were performed. The libraries were sequenced on an Illumina HiSeq2000 using paired-end 100 bp reads. SOAPnuke was used to process the raw data, throwing out any read that contained adapters or uncalled bases, had a mean Phred below 15, or lacked an exact constant-primer or identifier match. COPE v1.2.5 was used to merge the high-quality paired reads, and each unique nucleotide sequence was defined as a clonotype. MiTCR v1.1 was used to align the clonotypes against IMGT TRBV, TRBD and TRBJ reference segments. Only V-J combinations with frequency above 0.0001, covering 99% to 99.2% of repertoires, were analysed. The TCS score was defined as F50 (clonal expansion) divided by E x V (chaos), with BLOSUM62-based TCRdist calculated between CDR3 peptides within each V-J. Welch's t-statistics and random forest reduced 450 to 600 V-J features to 10 to 15, which were used in a naive Bayes classifier (R e1071). No statistical method was used to fix the sample size in advance, and group allocation was not hidden from the investigators. According to the paper, TCR Vbeta CDR3 sequencing was carried out on 135 peripheral blood samples, which came from 40 to 45 ophthalmopathy, around 74 hyperthyroidism and approximately 17 progressor patients.

The chain links TRBV12-3 or TRBV12-4 with TRBJ2-2; the D gene is perhaps TRBD1, on 6 matching bases. This specimen was peripheral blood mononuclear cells (PBMCs), taken at new diagnosis, from a patient treated with antithyroid drugs. This TCR came from a woman aged 45-65 years with Graves disease. Donor details come from another sample of the same person, matched by shared clones. CDR3 region: CASSRDRQATGELFF. The sequenced DNA: TGTGCCAGCAGTCGAGACAGGCAGGCCACCGGGGAGCTGTTTTTT.